This T cell receptor (beta chain) was retrieved from a study of T cells in Graves' hyperthyroidism and ophthalmopathy. Looking at the study overall: At initial diagnosis, before any treatment had begun, peripheral blood was obtained.

The germline V and J ends were trimmed by 2 bases and 1 base, with 12 bases remaining between them. CDR3 size: 16 residues. Germline V gene data show CDR1 as SGHTA and CDR2 as FQGTGA. The CDR3 regions of TCR beta were amplified from RNA transcripts. Initially, a first-round RT-PCR of the TCR CDR3 employed the HTBI primer set. Each CDR3 protein is one row after TCRdb ran MiXCR on the multiplex PCR reads. The sample carries hundreds of thousands of distinct CDR3 sequences, around 13% recorded once. This chain connects TRBV7-3 to TRBJ2-1; a weak D match, TRBD2 (5 bases). Source material: blood. The sequence came from a woman between 18 and 30 years old with Graves' hyperthyroidism. The CDR3 nucleotides read TGTGCCAGCAGCTTAGAGGGCGGCAGGTCCTACAATGAGCAGTTCTTC. Encoded protein: CASSLEGGRSYNEQFF.